This T cell receptor beta chain was sequenced in a study of T cell responses to AZD1222 COVID-19 vaccine. Overall study findings and caveats: Clonal diversity may have been underestimated, and the donors were mostly white British, with more females than males. Sampling that yielded the repertoires occurred only after the peak T cell response. At 160-218 and 743-854, vaccine-associated CD4 TCRs were dominant, and they spanned spike.

Second doses were pooled across both intervals (about 4 or about 12 weeks). The CDR3 is 16 amino acids. The germline V and J ends were trimmed by 6 bases and 4 bases, with 21 bases remaining between them. Germline loops: CDR1 SGHTA, CDR2 FQGNSA. For this clone: The antigen is undetermined.

The protocol was immunoSEQ multiplex PCR, while the TCRdb copy is restricted to in-frame clones and leaves out a portion. The table records around 150,000 clones, approximately 94% of them present only once. V and J are TRBV7-2 and TRBJ1-2; no definite D call. The clonotype was recovered from an adult who received the AZD1222 COVID-19 vaccine. The specimen comprised peripheral blood, sampled 28 days after the second AZD1222 dose. In DNA, the CDR3 is TGTGCCAGCAGTTCCACTTTTCCGGCAGCATCCTATGGCTACACCTTC. Protein product: CASSSTFPAASYGYTF.